Listed here are 11 T cell receptor beta chains from one sample, sequenced in a study of CD8+ T cells in alopecia areata. Indicated treatment: oral pan-JAK inhibitor, 5-10 mg twice daily. RNA extraction was followed by reverse transcription into cDNA, which acted as the sequencing template. The data were produced by immunoSEQ multiplex PCR, yet TCRdb's version contains in-frame clones alone and is incomplete. The sample consists of some 160,000 clones, around three fifths of them appearing once. The specimen comprised CD4+ T cells sorted from blood, sampled at week 4, from a patient treated with tofacitinib. The receptors were sampled from a human donor with alopecia areata.

This clone was counted a few times. The chain couples TRBV7-2 to TRBJ1-4; D unclear. Germline V CDR1 and CDR2: SGHTA, FQGNSA. V lost 5 bases and J lost 5, with 12 bases in between. This CDR3 spans 14 amino acids. CDR3 coding DNA: TGTGCCAGCAGCACCCGGGCCGGGAATGAAAAACTGTTTTTT. This codes for CASSTRAGNEKLFF. The full variable domain, rest sourced from reference TRBV7-2 and TRBJ1-4, is GAGVSQSPSNKVTEKGKDVELRCDPISGHTALYWYRQSLGQGLEFLIYFQGNSAPDKSGLPSDRFSAERTGGSVSTLTIQRTQQEDSAVYLCASSTRAGNEKLFFGSGTQLSVL.

This chain joins TRBV11-2 and TRBJ2-6; D is possibly TRBD2 (5 bases). V gave up 10 bases and J gave up 8 bases, with 12 bases separating them. The CDR3 consists of 12 residues. Germline loops: CDR1 SGHAT, CDR2 FQNNGV. For the CDR3, the DNA is TGTGCCACCTTCGGGGAGTCCAACGTCCTGACTTTC. This sequence encodes CATFGESNVLTF.

The chain is built from TRBV6-1 and TRBJ1-2; TRBD1 might be the D (6 bases). The CDR3 consists of 13 residues. Germline lookup yields CDR1 MNHNS and CDR2 SASEGT. V lost 6 bases and J 4 bases, leaving 12 bases between the germline ends. The CDR3: CASSSTGRYGYTF. CDR3 DNA sequence: TGTGCCAGCAGCTCGACAGGCCGCTATGGCTACACCTTC.

This chain uses TRBV7-6 with TRBJ2-5, with a weak D call TRBD2 (7 bases). CDR1 is SGHVS, CDR2 FNYEAQ, per germline. The CDR3 contains 15 residues. The germline V and J ends were trimmed by 5 bases and 4 bases, with 17 bases remaining between them. CDR3 DNA: TGTGCCAGCAGCCTCCAAAGGGCGGGGGCAGAGACCCAGTACTTC. Translating it yields CASSLQRAGAETQYF.

CDR3 amino acids: CASSSLDTQYF. In nucleotides, the CDR3 is TGTGCCAGCAGCTCCCTAGATACGCAGTATTTT. V and J are TRBV6-6 and TRBJ2-3, with D unclear. V dropped 6 bases and J dropped 5 bases, with 6 bases sitting between them. The length of the CDR3 is 11 residues. The V gene's germline CDR1 is MNHNY and CDR2 SVGAGI (reference sequence).

This clone was observed a handful of times. This chain links TRBV29-1 with TRBJ2-5; possibly TRBD1 or TRBD2 for D (5 bases each). The CDR3 spans 15 residues. Germline CDR1 and CDR2: SQVTM and ANQGSEA. V shed 3 bases and J shed 1 base, with 15 bases lying between them. The CDR3 DNA reads TGCAGCGTTGAGGGGACGGAAGAGACCCAAGAGACCCAGTACTTC. This encodes CSVEGTEETQETQYF.

J is TRBJ2-3 and V is TRBV14, with D uncertain. The CDR3 runs to 13 residues. With 4 bases removed from V and 4 bases from J, the gap between germline ends came to 9 bases. From germline, CDR1 is SGHDN and CDR2 FVKESK. The CDR3 is CASSRSLADTQYF. The DNA for the CDR3 is TGTGCCAGCAGCCGATCCCTCGCAGATACGCAGTATTTT.

This rearrangement joins TRBV30 to TRBJ2-7; 9 bases map to TRBD2. The CDR3 extends over 14 amino acids. CDR1 is GTSNPN and CDR2 is SVGIG in the germline V gene (reference sequence). V shed 4 bases and J 2 bases; nucleotides not matched to a gene: 6. The CDR3 nucleotides read TGTGCCTGGATGAATAGCGGGGGCACCTACGAGCAGTACTTC. This encodes CAWMNSGGTYEQYF.

For the CDR3, the DNA is TGTGCCTGGCACCCGTGGAGATCTGGAAACACCATATATTTT. It yields the protein CAWHPWRSGNTIYF. V usage is TRBV30 and J usage is TRBJ1-3; unclear D gene. The length of the CDR3 is 14 residues. Germline CDR1 reads GTSNPN; CDR2 reads SVGIG (reference sequence). V lost 5 bases and J lost 1, with 12 bases in between.

The chain joins TRBV29-1 to TRBJ1-1; D may be TRBD1 (5 bases). The CDR3 length is 12 residues. Germline values: CDR1 SQVTM, CDR2 ANQGSEA. Trimming left V 7 bases short and J 4 bases short, with 13 bases between. The CDR3 coding sequence is TGCAGCGGGGACGACCGGGCCACTGAAGCTTTCTTT. Translation gives CSGDDRATEAFF.

The CDR3 DNA sequence: TGTGCCAGCAGCTCTTTCCGGGCATATATGTTCTTC. Its protein product is CASSSFRAYMFF. The chain employs TRBV7-2 and TRBJ2-1; D is undetermined. CDR1 SGHTA and CDR2 FQGNSA come from the germline V gene. V was cut by 4 bases and J by 15 bases, with 16 bases left in between. The CDR3 totals 12 residues.